This entry describes one T cell receptor (beta chain). The data derive from a study of shared clonotypes between healthy human individuals. Germline values: CDR1 WSHSY, CDR2 SAAADI. V lost 6 bases to trimming and J lost 6 bases, with 3 bases between them. The CDR3 sequence is 10 residues long. The run depth of the assay was deep. Sequencing was performed with immunoSEQ multiplex PCR; in TCRdb, only in-frame clones are kept and a portion is missing. Of more than 2 million clones in the sample, over 85% were seen once. Splitting the CD4+ cells yielded a CD45RA+ naive subset and a CD45RA-negative memory subset.

The sample comprised naive CD4+ T cells sorted from blood. As for subset: CD45RA+ positively selected. The V gene is TRBV10-2, the J gene TRBJ2-1; D remains ambiguous. The sequence was collected from a man younger than 30 in good health. The CDR3 spells CASRRNEQFF. The CDR3, as DNA: TGCGCCAGCAGGCGCAATGAGCAGTTCTTC.